The subject of this entry is one T cell receptor beta chain. The antigen is unknown. The sample is drawn from a study of persistence of HIV-infected CD4 T cells. An overlapping HIV-1 Gag peptide pool stimulated these cells at about 0.9 ug/peptide/mL. CD40L-negative CD69-negative CD45RO-high memory CD4+ T cells were sorted as populations depleted of antigen-responding cells. Sequencing used immunoSEQ version 4 in survey mode. Sequenced by immunoSEQ multiplex PCR; TCRdb stores in-frame clones only, minus some. The repertoire consists of around 42,000 clones, with 78% occurring once and the leading ten covering 12% to 15%. Germline loops: CDR1 SGHTA, CDR2 FQGTGA. This CDR3 region has 15 residues. Germline trimming cut 7 bases from V and 4 bases from J; bases unmatched to any gene: 5.

Sequencing used CD4+ T cells sorted from PBMCs after roughly 18-hour stimulation, obtained from a patient who received antiretroviral therapy. The receptor was derived from an adult man with HIV who was CMV-seropositive. J is TRBJ2-2 and V is TRBV7-3, with 11 nucleotides matching TRBD1. The CDR3 DNA follows: TGTGCCAGCACCTCCGGGACAGGGGGCACCGGGGAGCTGTTTTTT. Amino acid sequence: CASTSGTGGTGELFF. Looking up the rest from reference TRBV7-3 and TRBJ2-2 gives the full variable domain: GAGVSQTPSNKVTEKGKYVELRCDPISGHTALYWYRQSLGQGPEFLIYFQGTGAADDSGLPNDRFFAVRPEGSVSTLKIQRTERGDSAVYLCASTSGTGGTGELFFGEGSRLTVL.